This T cell receptor beta chain derives from a study of control samples from healthy donors and cancer patients. Generated by immunoSEQ multiplex PCR, the TCRdb table keeps only in-frame clones and is missing some. The repertoire includes 190,000 or so clones, over 80% of them detected once, and over 1.3% sits in the top ten. Trimming stripped 6 bases from V and 1 base from J, with 9 bases between. The CDR3 runs 13 residues. This clonotype originated in a man aged 18 to 30 in good health. The source material was blood. V and J are TRBV12-3 or TRBV12-4 and TRBJ1-1, with a tentative D call TRBD1 (6 bases). The CDR3 DNA follows: TGTGCCAGCAGCAGGACAGCGAACACTGAAGCTTTCTTT. This sequence encodes CASSRTANTEAFF.